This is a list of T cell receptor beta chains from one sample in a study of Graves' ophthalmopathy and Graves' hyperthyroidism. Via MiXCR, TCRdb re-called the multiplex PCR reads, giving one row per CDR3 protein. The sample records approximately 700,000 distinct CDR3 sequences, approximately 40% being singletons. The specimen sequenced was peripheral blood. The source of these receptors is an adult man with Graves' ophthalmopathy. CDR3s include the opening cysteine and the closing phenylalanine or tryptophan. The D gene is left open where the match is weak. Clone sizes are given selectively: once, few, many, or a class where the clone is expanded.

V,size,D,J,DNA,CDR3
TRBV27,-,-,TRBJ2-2,TGTGCCAGCAGCAGACCAGTCACCGGGGAGCTGTTTTTT,CASSRPVTGELFF
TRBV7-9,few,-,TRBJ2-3,TGTGCCAGCAGCTTTGGGGTTGCAGATACGCAGTATTTT,CASSFGVADTQYF
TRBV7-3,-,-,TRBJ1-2,TGTGCCAGCAGCTCCCCCGCACCGGGGGACTATGGCTACACCTTC,CASSSPAPGDYGYTF
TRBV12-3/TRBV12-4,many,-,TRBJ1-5,TGTGCCAGCAGTTTAGAACGGGATAGCAATCAGCCCCAGCATTTT,CASSLERDSNQPQHF
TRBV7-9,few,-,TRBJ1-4,TGTGCCAGCAGCACCAACGCAACTAATGAAAAACTGTTTTTT,CASSTNATNEKLFF
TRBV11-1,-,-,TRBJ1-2,TGTGCCAGCAGTAGTCAGGCCGGTAGTCGCTACACCTTC,CASSSQAGSRYTF
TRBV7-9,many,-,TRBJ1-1,TGTGCCAGCAGCCCTCTGAACACTGAAGCTTTCTTT,CASSPLNTEAFF
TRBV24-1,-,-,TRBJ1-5,TGTGCCAGTAGTCACCCCGGAAGGGGCATTCAGCCCCAGCATTTT,CASSHPGRGIQPQHF
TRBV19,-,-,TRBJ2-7,TGTGCCAGTAGTTCCGGGACAACTCCCTACGAGCAGTACTTC,CASSSGTTPYEQYF
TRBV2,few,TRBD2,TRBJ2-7,TGTGCCAGCAGCGGGGGGGGCCCCGCATTCTACGAGCAGTACTTC,CASSGGGPAFYEQYF
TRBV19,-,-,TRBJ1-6,TGTGCCAGTAGTGTGGTTGGGGGCGCCCGGTCACCCCTCCACTTT,CASSVVGGARSPLHF
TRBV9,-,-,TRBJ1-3,TGTGCCAGCAGCCCAGTCCCCGACCTGGGAAACACCATATATTTT,CASSPVPDLGNTIYF
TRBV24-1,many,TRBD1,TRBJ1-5,TGTGCCAGCAGTCTAGACAGGGCAGGGCAGCCCCAGCATTTT,CASSLDRAGQPQHF
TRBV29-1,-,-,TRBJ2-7,TGCAGCGTTGAAGACCCCCACAGGGCGGGTTACGAGCAGTACTTC,CSVEDPHRAGYEQYF
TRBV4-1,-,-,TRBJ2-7,TGCGCCAGCAGCCAAGGGGATAGCCAACTCTCCTACGAGCAGTACTTC,CASSQGDSQLSYEQYF
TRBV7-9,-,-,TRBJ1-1,TGTGCCAGCAGCTTAACAGGAGAGGGTTTGAACACTGAAGCTTTCTTT,CASSLTGEGLNTEAFF
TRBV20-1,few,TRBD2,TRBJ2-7,TGCAGTGCTAGGTGGGAGGGTGGGAATCCCTACGAGCAGTACTTC,CSARWEGGNPYEQYF
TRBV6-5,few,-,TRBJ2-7,TGTGCCAGCAGTTACTACGGGAGCTCCTACGAGCAGTACTTC,CASSYYGSSYEQYF
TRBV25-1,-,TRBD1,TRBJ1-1,TGTGCCAGCGCGACGGACAGGTCGGCAGCTTTCTTT,CASATDRSAAFF
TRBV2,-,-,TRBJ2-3,TGTGCCAGCAGTGAAGCGGGTGATACGCAGTATTTT,CASSEAGDTQYF
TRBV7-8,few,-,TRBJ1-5,TGTGCCAGCAGCTTACTAGGCCCGGGTTCAAGCAATCAGCCCCAGCATTTT,CASSLLGPGSSNQPQHF
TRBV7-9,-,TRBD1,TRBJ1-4,TGTGCCAGCAGCCACTATTCGACAGGGGGTCGGGAAAAACTGTTTTTT,CASSHYSTGGREKLFF
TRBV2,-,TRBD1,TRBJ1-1,TGTGCCAGCAGCGCCGGGACAGGGGGCGCGGACACTGAAGCTTTCTTT,CASSAGTGGADTEAFF
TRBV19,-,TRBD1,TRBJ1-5,TGCGCCAGTAGCATCGCGGCGGGCGGACAGGGAGATCAGCCCCAGCATTTT,CASSIAAGGQGDQPQHF
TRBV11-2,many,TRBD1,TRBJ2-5,TGTGCCAGCAGCGCATACAGGGGGCGCAGGGAGACCCAGTACTTC,CASSAYRGRRETQYF
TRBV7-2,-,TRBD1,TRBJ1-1,TGTGCCAGCAGCACACAGGACAGGGGGGACACTGAAGCTTTCTTT,CASSTQDRGDTEAFF
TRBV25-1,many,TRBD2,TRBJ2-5,TGTGCCAGCAGTGGGGGACTACAAGAGACCCAGTACTTC,CASSGGLQETQYF